A selection of T cell receptor beta chains follows, all from one sample in a study of cytomegalovirus exposure and HLA in healthy donors. Profiled with immunoSEQ multiplex PCR; TCRdb holds only in-frame clones, not every one. Of 100,000 or so clones in the sample, approximately 12% were seen once. Sample: PBMCs. Every receptor here comes from a man aged 35-49 years in good health and CMV-seropositive. The CDR3 runs from the conserved cysteine through the conserved F or W. D genes are given only for firm matches. Rows may omit the clone size; those that give it use once, few, many or a size class.

D,J,size,V,DNA,CDR3
TRBD2,TRBJ2-7,few,TRBV4-3,TGCGCCAGCAGCCAAGATTCAGGAGGACTAGCGAACTACGAGCAGTACTTC,CASSQDSGGLANYEQYF
TRBD1,TRBJ2-7,few,TRBV6-6,TGTGCCAGCAGTGCCGGGACAGGGGGATCCTACGAGCAGTACTTC,CASSAGTGGSYEQYF
TRBD2,TRBJ2-7,few,TRBV11-2,TGTGCCAGCAGCCGACTAGCAGGCGAGCAGTACTTC,CASSRLAGEQYF
TRBD2,TRBJ2-3,.,TRBV5-1,TGCGCCAGCAGCTTGACTAGCGGGAGCACAGATACGCAGTATTTT,CASSLTSGSTDTQYF
TRBD2,TRBJ2-1,few,TRBV12-5,TGTGCTAGTGGGCTACAAGCGGGAGTGAGCAATGAGCAGTTCTTC,CASGLQAGVSNEQFF
.,TRBJ1-4,.,TRBV6-5,TGTGCCAGCAGTTACTCGTCCGGGGATGAAAAACTGTTTTTT,CASSYSSGDEKLFF
.,TRBJ2-7,.,TRBV6-1,TGTGCCAGCAGTGACCCGGGCAGGGCCTCGGCCTGGCGGGAGCAGTACTTC,CASSDPGRASAWREQYF
TRBD2,TRBJ2-1,few,TRBV2,TGTGCCAGCAGGACTAGCGTCCACAATGAGCAGTTCTTC,CASRTSVHNEQFF
.,TRBJ1-2,.,TRBV28,TGTGCCAGCAGTTTAAGCACAGACTATGGCTACACCTTC,CASSLSTDYGYTF
TRBD2,TRBJ2-1,.,TRBV29-1,TGCAGCGCTCACCTGGCGGGAGTCGGGTACAATGAGCAGTTCTTC,CSAHLAGVGYNEQFF
TRBD1,TRBJ2-6,.,TRBV28,TGTGCCAGCAGTTTGGGACAGCTTATCTCTGGGGCCAACGTCCTGACTTTC,CASSLGQLISGANVLTF
.,TRBJ1-1,few,TRBV29-1,TGCAGCGCCGACGTAGGGAGGACTGAAGCTTTCTTT,CSADVGRTEAFF
TRBD1,TRBJ2-7,few,TRBV10-3,TGTGCCATCAGTAGGTCCGGACAGGGGGACTACGAGCAGTACTTC,CAISRSGQGDYEQYF
TRBD1,TRBJ1-2,few,TRBV2,TGTGCCAGCGGGGGACAGTACTATGGCTACACCTTC,CASGGQYYGYTF
TRBD2,TRBJ2-7,few,TRBV6-6,TGTGCCAGCAGTTACTCGACTACTAGCGGGAGCTACGAGCAGTACTTC,CASSYSTTSGSYEQYF
.,TRBJ2-7,few,TRBV10-3,TGTGCCATCAGTGATTCTCAGGGAGGCTACGAGCAGTACTTC,CAISDSQGGYEQYF
.,TRBJ2-1,.,TRBV30,TGTGCCTGGACTGGTTCAGTCAATGAGCAGTTCTTC,CAWTGSVNEQFF
.,TRBJ1-5,.,TRBV18,TGTGCCAGCTCACCGGCCCCAGGGGACAATCAGCCCCAGCATTTT,CASSPAPGDNQPQHF
.,TRBJ2-7,.,TRBV6-5,TGTGCCAGCAGTTACTTAGGGGCTGCGTCCTACGAGCAGTACTTC,CASSYLGAASYEQYF
TRBD2,TRBJ2-7,.,TRBV5-1,TGCGCCAGCAGCCTCCTAGCGGGAGGGGATGAGCAGTACTTC,CASSLLAGGDEQYF
TRBD2,TRBJ2-7,.,TRBV6-6,TGTGCCAGCAGCCTCCTAGCGGGAGGACCTTCCGGCGAGCAGTACTTC,CASSLLAGGPSGEQYF
.,TRBJ1-1,.,TRBV10-3,TGTGCCGCCTCACAGGGTACGAACACTGAAGCTTTCTTT,CAASQGTNTEAFF
TRBD1,TRBJ1-4,.,TRBV2,TGTGCCAGCAGCCAGGAGGGGGCCACTAATGAAAAACTGTTTTTT,CASSQEGATNEKLFF